This T cell receptor beta chain was captured in a study of glioma-infiltrating T cells. This clonotype was counted many times. Using RNA template, CDR3s of TCR alpha and beta were amplified with iRepertoire arm-PCR. For one-step reverse transcription and amplification, roughly 95-400 ng of tissue mRNA or PBMC total RNA was used. Using its own MiXCR run on the multiplex PCR reads, TCRdb lists one record per CDR3 protein. The table has roughly 200,000 distinct CDR3 sequences, over 25% seen once. The CDR3 is 12 amino acids. Germline V gives CDR1 ENHRY, CDR2 SYGVKD. V gave up 4 bases and J gave up 4 bases; unmatched junction bases: 0.

This TCR was sampled from a human donor with low-grade glioma or glioblastoma, undergoing nonglioma brain surgery, or in good health (not recorded which). V gene TRBV10-3 combines with J gene TRBJ2-5; 7 bases are shared with TRBD2. The sequenced sample consisted of glioma tissue, nonneoplastic brain tissue, or PBMCs (not recorded which). Written as DNA, the CDR3 is TGTGCCATCAGTGTAGCGGGAGAGACCCAGTACTTC. Translated: CAISVAGETQYF.